This T cell receptor beta chain was observed in a study of human T cells and chemical hapten exposure. Study observations and caveats: Patch test score showed a positive correlation with PT1 expanded TCR counts.

Each cDNA molecule in the library carried unique molecular identifiers. In TCRdb, the RACE reads were re-called with MiXCR into one record per CDR3 protein. The sample consists of some 300,000 distinct CDR3 sequences, 5% to 6.5% of them appearing once. Noted time point: pre-sensitization, week 0. The treatment denotes: therapeutic diphenylcyclopropenone sensitization with weekly scalp DPC. This clonotype occurred many times. Antigen unknown. This specimen was whole blood, taken in connection with sensitization to the hapten diphenylcyclopropenone (DPC). The sequence derives from a woman under 30 with alopecia areata. Some clones in this sample may be carry-over from other donors' samples.

The CDR3 DNA reads TGTGCCAGCAGCCCGACAGGGAGGAACTATGGCTACACCTTC. This codes for CASSPTGRNYGYTF. The chain joins TRBV3-1 to TRBJ1-2, with 7 bases fitting TRBD1. V lost 4 bases to trimming and J lost 2 bases; unmatched junction nucleotides: 4. From germline, CDR1 is LGHDT and CDR2 YNNKEL (reference sequence). The CDR3 is 14 amino acids.